A selection of T cell receptor beta chains follows, all from one sample in a study of blood T cell repertoires in COVID-19. Clones were read by immunoSEQ multiplex PCR, and TCRdb kept only the in-frame ones, dropping some. This table has about 240,000 clones, 65% to 85% appearing once. Sequenced input: peripheral blood. The receptor source for this set is a human donor in a cohort sampled during active COVID-19. CDR3s include the opening cysteine and the closing phenylalanine or tryptophan. A D gene is named only where the DNA matches it firmly. Expanded clones are given a class, and other clones once, few, many or no size at all.

d_call clone_size j_call v_call cdr3_aa cdr3_nt
TRBD1 . TRBJ1-5 TRBV6-2/TRBV6-3 CASSYGDRGVNQPQHF TGTGCCAGCAGTTACGGGGACAGGGGCGTCAATCAGCCCCAGCATTTT
. . TRBJ2-6 TRBV25-1 CASLNTGANVLTF TGTGCCAGTTTAAACACTGGGGCCAACGTCCTGACTTTC
TRBD1 . TRBJ2-1 TRBV13 CASSLSGQGTYNEQFF TGTGCCAGCAGCTTATCGGGACAGGGGACCTACAATGAGCAGTTCTTC
TRBD2 . TRBJ2-5 TRBV5-1 CASSLLAEETQYF TGCGCCAGCAGCTTGCTAGCGGAAGAGACCCAGTACTTC
TRBD2 . TRBJ2-5 TRBV4-1 CASSQEGRAGGQETQYF TGCGCCAGCAGCCAAGAAGGGCGAGCGGGGGGCCAAGAGACCCAGTACTTC
TRBD1 . TRBJ1-5 TRBV19 CASSITGEQQPQHF TGTGCCAGTAGTATTACAGGGGAGCAACAGCCCCAGCATTTT
. . TRBJ2-7 TRBV2 CASRGGTATYEQYF TGTGCCAGCAGGGGCGGGACGGCTACCTACGAGCAGTACTTC
. . TRBJ1-3 TRBV3-1/TRBV3-2 CASSQGGENTIYF TGTGCCAGCAGCCAAGGCGGGGAAAACACCATATATTTT
. . TRBJ1-2 TRBV7-8 CASSFGQNYGYTF TGTGCCAGCAGCTTTGGACAGAACTATGGCTACACCTTC
. . TRBJ2-3 TRBV28 CASSFVNTQYF TGTGCCAGTAGTTTCGTAAATACGCAGTATTTT
. . TRBJ2-6 TRBV10-1 CASSAGIGANVLTF TGCGCCAGCAGTGCGGGGATTGGGGCCAACGTCCTGACTTTC
. . TRBJ1-5 TRBV6-2/TRBV6-3 CASSPMGRLGPQHF TGTGCCAGCAGTCCGATGGGGAGGCTCGGACCCCAGCATTTT
. few TRBJ1-6 TRBV5-1 CASSLDSQYSVYNSPLHF TGCGCCAGCAGCTTAGACAGTCAATATTCCGTCTATAATTCACCCCTCCACTTT
. few TRBJ2-3 TRBV19 CASSIDPPGGITDTQYF TGTGCCAGTAGTATAGATCCCCCTGGCGGGATCACAGATACGCAGTATTTT
. . TRBJ2-7 TRBV21-1 CASSNLVRGYEQYF TGTGCCAGCAGCAACCTTGTCAGGGGCTACGAGCAGTACTTC
TRBD1 . TRBJ1-5 TRBV5-8 CASSLGTGSNQPQHF TGTGCCAGCAGCTTGGGGACAGGGAGCAATCAGCCCCAGCATTTT
TRBD2 once TRBJ2-5 TRBV27 CASSFSTSGQTQYF TGTGCCAGCAGTTTTAGTACTAGCGGACAGACCCAGTACTTC
TRBD1 . TRBJ2-4 TRBV7-9 CASSTGQGKNIQYF TGTGCCAGCAGCACCGGACAGGGCAAAAACATTCAGTACTTC
. . TRBJ2-1 TRBV6-5 CASLLGRRAYNEQFF TGTGCCAGCCTCCTCGGCAGGAGGGCTTACAATGAGCAGTTCTTC
TRBD2 . TRBJ2-7 TRBV4-2 CASSQERLARYEQYF TGTGCCAGCAGCCAAGAGCGACTAGCCCGGTACGAGCAGTACTTC
. . TRBJ2-2 TRBV5-1 CASSAGHLSGGELFF TGCGCCAGCAGCGCTGGGCACTTGAGTGGCGGGGAGCTGTTTTTT
TRBD2 few TRBJ2-1 TRBV5-5 CASSLEGLAANEQFF TGTGCCAGCAGCTTGGAGGGACTAGCGGCCAATGAGCAGTTCTTC
. . TRBJ2-3 TRBV6-5 CASSKTAYSTDTQYF TGTGCCAGCAGCAAGACAGCTTATTCCACAGATACGCAGTATTTT
TRBD1 . TRBJ2-1 TRBV6-1 CASSDRPSGQLYNEQFF TGTGCCAGCAGTGATCGACCCTCGGGACAGCTCTACAATGAGCAGTTCTTC
TRBD1 . TRBJ2-1 TRBV19 CASSIGRDRPTYNEQFF TGTGCCAGTAGTATAGGTAGGGACAGACCTACCTACAATGAGCAGTTCTTC
TRBD1 . TRBJ1-5 TRBV29-1 CSAQTGGRGQPQHF TGCAGCGCCCAAACAGGGGGTCGTGGTCAGCCCCAGCATTTT
. . TRBJ2-2 TRBV6-5 CASTAGTGELFF TGTGCCAGCACCGCAGGAACCGGGGAGCTGTTTTTT
. few TRBJ2-2 TRBV19 CASSTQTRNTGELFF TGTGCCAGTAGTACTCAGACTAGGAACACCGGGGAGCTGTTTTTT
TRBD2 . TRBJ2-7 TRBV28 CASTVGLAVSYEQYF TGTGCCAGTACCGTTGGACTAGCGGTCTCCTACGAGCAGTACTTC
. . TRBJ2-2 TRBV29-1 CSALGGTVAGELFF TGCAGCGCATTAGGGGGGACAGTAGCCGGGGAGCTGTTTTTT
. . TRBJ1-4 TRBV5-5 CASSPVAGSPPVF TGTGCCAGCAGCCCCGTCGCAGGCTCCCCACCGGTTTTT
. . TRBJ2-1 TRBV12-3/TRBV12-4 CASSLMEAHEQFF TGTGCCAGCAGTTTAATGGAGGCACATGAGCAGTTCTTC
. . TRBJ1-2 TRBV6-5 CASSYASRGLSYGYTF TGTGCCAGCAGTTACGCTTCACGGGGACTTAGCTATGGCTACACCTTC
. few TRBJ2-3 TRBV2 CASSAMRAGDTQYF TGTGCCAGCAGTGCAATGCGGGCAGGAGATACGCAGTATTTT
TRBD1 . TRBJ2-5 TRBV7-2 CASSSGDRKETQYF TGTGCCAGCAGCTCAGGGGACAGAAAAGAGACCCAGTACTTC
. once TRBJ2-7 TRBV20-1 CSAATPSEQYF TGCAGTGCAGCGACCCCGAGCGAGCAGTACTTC
TRBD2 . TRBJ2-1 TRBV10-3 CATQLAGNNNEQFF TGTGCCACCCAACTAGCGGGGAACAACAATGAGCAGTTCTTC
. . TRBJ1-5 TRBV6-1 CASSEHVERSQHF TGTGCCAGCAGTGAACATGTCGAGAGGTCCCAGCATTTT
. . TRBJ2-1 TRBV7-2 CASSLANRQEQFF TGTGCCAGCAGCTTAGCTAATCGACAGGAGCAGTTCTTC
. . TRBJ1-6 TRBV6-5 CASRPKTGIESPLHF TGTGCCAGCAGGCCCAAAACAGGGATCGAATCACCCCTCCACTTT
TRBD1 few TRBJ1-2 TRBV19 CASSFLGTGGNYGYTF TGTGCCAGTAGTTTCCTAGGGACAGGGGGGAACTATGGCTACACCTTC
TRBD1 . TRBJ1-4 TRBV30 CAWSGTGVRGNEKLFF TGTGCCTGGAGCGGGACAGGGGTGCGTGGGAATGAAAAACTGTTTTTT
TRBD1 . TRBJ1-4 TRBV5-6 CASSLVQGGQEKLFF TGTGCCAGCAGCTTGGTTCAGGGGGGTCAGGAAAAACTGTTTTTT
TRBD2 . TRBJ2-3 TRBV4-2 CASSQQSALAGGLSTDTQYF TGTGCCAGCAGCCAACAATCGGCCCTAGCGGGGGGGCTAAGCACAGATACGCAGTATTTT
. . TRBJ2-6 TRBV5-5 CASSFFLSASGANVLTF TGTGCCAGCAGCTTTTTTCTGAGTGCCTCTGGGGCCAACGTCCTGACTTTC
. . TRBJ2-5 TRBV5-1 CASSAGGRRETQYF TGCGCCAGCAGCGCTGGGGGCCGGAGAGAGACCCAGTACTTC
TRBD1 . TRBJ2-2 TRBV6-5 CASSATGSRTGELFF TGTGCCAGCAGCGCGACAGGGTCTCGGACCGGGGAGCTGTTTTTT
. . TRBJ2-7 TRBV5-1 CASSPRDISSYEQYF TGCGCCAGCAGTCCCCGCGACATTAGCTCCTACGAGCAGTACTTC
TRBD2 . TRBJ2-2 TRBV19 CAPTGAGDTGELFF TGTGCCCCCACCGGCGCGGGGGACACCGGGGAGCTGTTTTTT
. . TRBJ2-1 TRBV2 CASSEALATNEQFF TGTGCCAGCAGTGAAGCTCTAGCTACCAATGAGCAGTTCTTC
. . TRBJ1-2 TRBV6-1 CASSERPGIGYGYTF TGTGCCAGCAGTGAAAGGCCAGGGATCGGTTATGGCTACACCTTC
TRBD1 . TRBJ2-1 TRBV7-9 CASSLNRRLRGHNEQFF TGTGCCAGCAGCTTGAATCGTCGGCTAAGGGGGCACAATGAGCAGTTCTTC
. once TRBJ2-7 TRBV19 CASSTTGTYYEQYF TGTGCCAGTAGTACCACCGGGACATACTACGAGCAGTACTTC
TRBD1 . TRBJ2-1 TRBV5-4 CASSFGQEIYNEQFF TGTGCCAGCAGCTTTGGACAGGAGATTTACAATGAGCAGTTCTTC
. . TRBJ2-7 TRBV7-3 CASSQDRGEQYF TGTGCCAGCAGCCAGGACCGAGGGGAGCAGTACTTC
TRBD2 . TRBJ2-1 TRBV5-1 CASSLEDSGRAVYKPFTEQFF TGCGCCAGCAGCTTGGAAGATAGCGGGAGGGCCGTTTATAAACCCTTCACTGAGCAGTTCTTC
TRBD2 . TRBJ2-7 TRBV7-2 CASSLMASGNEQYF TGTGCCAGCAGCTTAATGGCTAGCGGGAACGAGCAGTACTTC
. . TRBJ1-6 TRBV5-3 CARSLAGENSPLHF TGTGCCAGAAGCTTGGCCGGAGAGAATTCACCCCTCCACTTT
TRBD1 . TRBJ1-2 TRBV27 CASSGTGLFLGYTF TGTGCCAGCAGCGGGACAGGGCTTTTTCTTGGCTACACCTTC
. . TRBJ2-5 TRBV18 CASRTSKGGPRQETQYF TGTGCCAGCAGAACCTCGAAGGGGGGGCCGAGACAAGAGACCCAGTACTTC